These 5 T cell receptor beta chains were all obtained from the same sample, sequenced in a study of blood T cells in healthy people across ages. It was with a sample-barcoded 5' primer and a J-beta primer mix that a second PCR of about 6 to 12 cycles was run. In TCRdb, the 5' RACE reads were re-called with MiXCR into one record per CDR3 protein. The table has about 680,000 distinct CDR3 sequences, approximately 50% seen once. The sequencing sample was made of blood. These receptors all stem from a woman aged 55 to 70 in good health.

V is TRBV30 and J is TRBJ2-7, with TRBD1 matching over 8 bases. With 2 bases clipped from V and 3 bases from J, the junction kept 6 bases outside the gene matches. The CDR3 has 14 amino acids. Germline CDR1 is GTSNPN and CDR2 is SVGIG (reference sequence). The CDR3 region is CAWSTRGQGYEQYF. Here the CDR3 DNA reads TGTGCCTGGAGTACCAGAGGACAGGGCTACGAGCAGTACTTC. The entire variable domain, with the rest obtained from reference TRBV30 and TRBJ2-7, is as follows: SQTIHQWPATLVQPVGSPLSLECTVEGTSNPNLYWYRQAAGRGLQLLFYSVGIGQISSEVPQNLSASRPQDRQFILSSKKLLLSDSGFYLCAWSTRGQGYEQYFGPGTRLTVT.

The chain carries TRBV29-1 and TRBJ2-7; TRBD2 agrees at 12 bases. V lost 5 bases to trimming and J lost 7 bases; unmatched junction nucleotides: 6. Germline V lookup: CDR1 SQVTM, CDR2 ANQGSEA. This CDR3 contains 13 residues. In DNA, the CDR3 is TGCAGCGTTCTGACTAGCGGGAGTCGTGAGCAGTACTTC. It yields the protein CSVLTSGSREQYF.

The chain is built from TRBV20-1 and TRBJ2-3, with D possibly TRBD1 on 6 matching bases. This CDR3 has 14 residues. V gave up 4 bases and J gave up 5 bases, with 16 bases separating them. Germline assignment: CDR1 DFQATT and CDR2 SNEGSKA (reference sequence). DNA of the CDR3: TGCAGTGCTAACCACAGGGCGGGCATAGATACGCAGTATTTT. Translation gives CSANHRAGIDTQYF.

The rearrangement uses TRBV6-5 and TRBJ2-7; 8 nucleotides align to TRBD1. This CDR3 comprises 17 residues. V gave up 2 bases and J gave up 3 bases; unmatched junction bases: 12. Germline V gene lookup returns CDR1 MNHEY and CDR2 SVGAGI. The DNA of the CDR3 is TGTGCCAGCAGTTACCACGTGGACAGGGCTGGGAGCTACGAGCAGTACTTC. It specifies CASSYHVDRAGSYEQYF.

A remark on this clonotype: At one boundary the junction diverges from the germline segment, which might be a read error. The V and J genes are TRBV12-3 or TRBV12-4 and TRBJ2-1; 8 nucleotides align to TRBD2. The CDR3 has 15 residues. The CDR3 spells CASRISGKAYNEQFF. CDR3 coding DNA: TGCGCCAGCAGGATTAGCGGGAAGGCCTACAATGAGCAGTTCTTC.